The rows below give T cell receptor beta chains drawn from one sample of a study of regulatory T cells in long-lasting Graves disease. TCRdb reanalysed the multiplex PCR reads using MiXCR and keeps one entry per CDR3 protein. The sample includes a few hundred thousand distinct CDR3 sequences, about 14% of them seen just once. In addition, the sample was reused for a study of T cells in Graves' hyperthyroidism and ophthalmopathy.

Sequencing used peripheral blood mononuclear cells (PBMCs), obtained at new diagnosis, from a patient treated with antithyroid drugs. The receptors stem from a man aged 30 to 45 with Graves disease. Both conserved end residues are part of each CDR3. A D gene is named only where the DNA matches it firmly. Rows give clone size only sometimes, using once, few, many, or a class for an expanded clone.

j_call d_call clone_size v_call cdr3_nt cdr3_aa
TRBJ1-5 - few TRBV27 TGTGCCAGCAGTTTCGTCAATCAGCCCCAGCATTTT CASSFVNQPQHF
TRBJ1-1 - - TRBV19 TGTGCCAGTAGTATGGGAGGGACGGTGAACACTGAAGCTTTCTTT CASSMGGTVNTEAFF
TRBJ1-5 - many TRBV27 TGTGCCAGCAGTTTCATCCGGGACTCCGATCAGCCCCAGCATTTT CASSFIRDSDQPQHF
TRBJ2-3 - many TRBV29-1 TGCAGCGTTGTTAAGTTCTTAGACCCAGATACGCAGTATTTT CSVVKFLDPDTQYF
TRBJ2-1 TRBD2 many TRBV5-1 TGCGCCAGCAGCGTAACTAGCGGGAGGCCTCCGTTCTTC CASSVTSGRPPFF
TRBJ1-2 - many TRBV3-1 TGTGCCAGCAGCCCCGCCAGGGCCACTGGTGGCTACACCTTC CASSPARATGGYTF
TRBJ2-7 - - TRBV3-1 TGTGCCAGCAGCCAGGGGGGTGGAGGGTCCTACGAGCAGTACTTC CASSQGGGGSYEQYF
TRBJ2-7 TRBD1 many TRBV2 TGTGCCAGCAGGAACCAGGGGGCCCTCTGGGAGCAGTACTTC CASRNQGALWEQYF
TRBJ1-4 - many TRBV3-1 TGTGCCAGCAGCCAAGAGCAGTGGGGGGCCGAAAAACTGTTTTTT CASSQEQWGAEKLFF
TRBJ1-1 TRBD1 - TRBV4-1 TGCGCCAGCAGCCCCCGGACAGGGGGCGAGGTCATGAACACTGAAGCTTTCTTT CASSPRTGGEVMNTEAFF
TRBJ1-5 - many TRBV15 TGTGCCACCAGCAGAGAAGGAAAGGGAGGGCAGCCCCAGCATTTT CATSREGKGGQPQHF
TRBJ1-6 - many TRBV12-3/TRBV12-4 TGTGCCAGCAGTTCGTCGAATTCACCCCTCCACTTT CASSSSNSPLHF
TRBJ2-1 TRBD2 - TRBV6-2/TRBV6-3 TGTGCCAGCGTAGCGGGAGATGACAATGAGCAGTTCTTC CASVAGDDNEQFF
TRBJ1-2 TRBD1 few TRBV11-3 TGTGCCAGCAGCTGGGACAGGGAAGTGACTGGCTACACCTTC CASSWDREVTGYTF
TRBJ2-7 - few TRBV9 TGTGCCAGCAGCGTAGCCGCTAGCCCGACCTACGAGCAGTACTTC CASSVAASPTYEQYF
TRBJ2-2 - - TRBV29-1 TGCAGCGTTGGGGTTAGCTTATCCACCGGGGAGCTGTTTTTT CSVGVSLSTGELFF
TRBJ2-3 TRBD2 - TRBV19 TGTGCCAGTAGGGGGGCTAGCGGGAGAGCAGCAGATACGCAGTATTTT CASRGASGRAADTQYF
TRBJ2-1 TRBD2 many TRBV12-3/TRBV12-4 TGTGCCAGCAGAGTAGCGGGACTCTCCTACAATGAGCAGTTCTTC CASRVAGLSYNEQFF
TRBJ2-7 - many TRBV2 TGTGCCAGCACCGGGGTCGACTACTACGAGCAGTACTTC CASTGVDYYEQYF
TRBJ2-3 - many TRBV2 TGTGCCAGCAAGGACAGTTCGATCACAGATACGCAGTATTTT CASKDSSITDTQYF
TRBJ2-1 TRBD2 many TRBV29-1 TGCAGCGTTGTGGGCGGGAGAGGCACTGAGCAGTTCTTC CSVVGGRGTEQFF
TRBJ2-2 - many TRBV2 TGTGCCAGCAGACAGTTAGGGGTGACGAACACCGGGGAGCTGTTTTTT CASRQLGVTNTGELFF
TRBJ1-2 TRBD1 many TRBV18 TGTGCCAGCTCACTCCGGGACAGGGGGCGCGGCTACACCTTC CASSLRDRGRGYTF
TRBJ2-1 - few TRBV5-1 TGCGCCAGCAGCTTACTAGGACATGAGCAGTTCTTC CASSLLGHEQFF
TRBJ1-6 - many TRBV12-3/TRBV12-4 TGTGCCAGCAGTCGCCAGGCAAGCTATAATTCACCCCTCCACTTT CASSRQASYNSPLHF
TRBJ1-6 TRBD1 many TRBV5-1 TGCGCCAGCAGCTTGGACAGGGGAAATTCACCCCTCCACTTT CASSLDRGNSPLHF
TRBJ2-7 - many TRBV6-1 TGTGCCAGCAGTGATTCCCCCTCCTACGAGCAGTACTTC CASSDSPSYEQYF
TRBJ2-4 TRBD2 many TRBV3-1 TGTGCCAGCAGCCAATTAGCGGGTTCGGCCAAAAACATTCAGTACTTC CASSQLAGSAKNIQYF
TRBJ2-1 TRBD2 many TRBV5-4 TGTGCCAGCAGCAGGGGACTAGCGGGAGGTAGAGATGAGCAGTTCTTC CASSRGLAGGRDEQFF
TRBJ1-1 - once TRBV2 TGTTCCAGCATTGGGGGGCTGACTGAAGCTTTCTTT CSSIGGLTEAFF
TRBJ2-7 - - TRBV27 TGTGCCAGCAGTTTATCGAGGGGGGGATACGGGCAGTACTTC CASSLSRGGYGQYF
TRBJ2-2 TRBD2 many TRBV12-3/TRBV12-4 TGTGCCAGCACCGTCAGAGCGGGGTCGAACACCGGGGAGCTGTTTTTT CASTVRAGSNTGELFF
TRBJ2-2 - - TRBV27 TGTGCCAGCAGTTTATCGCAGGGGCTGAACACCGGGGAGCTGTTTTTT CASSLSQGLNTGELFF
TRBJ2-1 - many TRBV10-3 TGTGCCATCAGTGAGTCGACGGGAGATGATGAGCAGTTCTTC CAISESTGDDEQFF
TRBJ2-7 TRBD2 many TRBV13 TGTGCCAGCAGCCCTCGGACTAGCCCCTACGAGCAGTACTTC CASSPRTSPYEQYF
TRBJ1-1 - - TRBV6-5 TGTGCCAGCAGTTCCCAGGACTACCCTTCGAACACTGAAGCTTTCTTT CASSSQDYPSNTEAFF
TRBJ2-1 TRBD1 many TRBV24-1 TGTGCCACCAGTGAGACCGGGACAGGGATCTACAATGAGCAGTTCTTC CATSETGTGIYNEQFF
TRBJ1-5 - many TRBV24-1 TGTGCCACCAGTGATTCGCCGCCTAAAGCTAATAGCAATCAGCCCCAGCATTTT CATSDSPPKANSNQPQHF
TRBJ1-2 - - TRBV28 TGTGCCAGCAGCGAGAGAGGGGGATATGGCTACACCTTC CASSERGGYGYTF
TRBJ2-7 TRBD2 many TRBV11-2 TGTGCCAGCAGCATGTTAGCGGGAGGGCCCAGCTCCTACGAGCAGTACTTC CASSMLAGGPSSYEQYF
TRBJ2-7 - once TRBV6-1 TGTGCCAGCGTTGGGAAATACGAGCAGTACTTC CASVGKYEQYF
TRBJ1-3 - many TRBV7-9 TGTGCCAGCAGCTTAGTTCCCGGCCGTTTGGGAAACACCATATATTTT CASSLVPGRLGNTIYF
TRBJ2-2 - few TRBV7-8 TGTGCCAGCAGCTTAGGCGGCCAATCTAGCGCCGGGGAGCTGTTTTTT CASSLGGQSSAGELFF
TRBJ2-3 TRBD2 many TRBV5-1 TGTGCCAGCAGCTCCGTCAGCGGGAGGGGCGCAGATACGCAGTATTTT CASSSVSGRGADTQYF